This record concerns one TCR beta chain sequence. Its antigen is currently unknown. The record originates from a study of T cell responses to AZD1222 COVID-19 vaccine. Libraries were prepared by immunoSEQ multiplex PCR; TCRdb keeps only in-frame clonotypes and omits some of them. The sample consists of some 130,000 clones, about nine tenths of them appearing once. General study points: White British ancestry dominated among donors, who included more females, and clonal diversity was possibly underestimated.

Germline V gene sequence: CDR1 SGHVS, CDR2 FQNEAQ. V was trimmed by 5 bases and J by 6 bases, leaving 14 bases between them. The CDR3 length is 14 residues. V usage is TRBV7-8 and J usage is TRBJ2-4; D unclear. This receptor was obtained from an adult who received the AZD1222 COVID-19 vaccine. Sequencing was performed on peripheral blood, taken 28 days after the second AZD1222 dose. The CDR3 region has the DNA TGTGCCAGCAGCCCCGCTGGCCGAGGAAACATTCAGTACTTC. It codes for CASSPAGRGNIQYF. Looking up the rest from reference TRBV7-8 and TRBJ2-4 gives the full variable domain: GAGVSQSPRYKVAKRGQDVALRCDPISGHVSLFWYQQALGQGPEFLTYFQNEAQLDKSGLPSDRFFAERPEGSVSTLKIQRTQQEDSAVYLCASSPAGRGNIQYFGAGTRLSVL.